A selection of T cell receptor beta chains follows, all from one sample in a study of blood T cell repertoires in COVID-19. This table comes from immunoSEQ multiplex PCR, and its TCRdb copy is limited to in-frame clones, with some not included. Counted here are some 270,000 clones, about 90% occurring once; the ten biggest clones make up 1.9%. The specimen was PBMCs or T cells enriched from blood (not recorded which). Receptor source: a woman aged 55-75 years who had recovered from COVID-19. The CDR3 runs from the conserved cysteine through the conserved F or W. Size values are once, few and many counts, or a class for expanded clones, and some rows have none.

V gene: TRBV6-5
J gene: TRBJ2-7
clone size: few
CDR3 protein: CASLDASGTYEQYF

V gene: TRBV5-1
J gene: TRBJ1-4
clone size: .
CDR3 protein: CASSLTGATNEKLFF

V gene: TRBV7-2
J gene: TRBJ2-5
clone size: .
CDR3 protein: CASSLRGRTSGQETQYF

V gene: TRBV18
J gene: TRBJ2-5
clone size: .
CDR3 protein: CASSPPREQETQYF

V gene: TRBV5-1
J gene: TRBJ1-1
clone size: .
CDR3 protein: CASSFNGGAFF

V gene: TRBV4-1
J gene: TRBJ1-4
clone size: .
CDR3 protein: CASSLPSNEKLFF

V gene: TRBV5-1
J gene: TRBJ1-6
clone size: .
CDR3 protein: CASSARRGAYNSPLHF

V gene: TRBV4-1
J gene: TRBJ2-1
clone size: few
CDR3 protein: CASSQEPPGLAFNEQFF

V gene: TRBV18
J gene: TRBJ2-7
clone size: .
CDR3 protein: CASSPSDTTYEQYF

V gene: TRBV19
J gene: TRBJ2-2
clone size: .
CDR3 protein: CASSKGAGLAIAGELFF

V gene: TRBV19
J gene: TRBJ2-5
clone size: .
CDR3 protein: CATSGTGLQTQYF

V gene: TRBV7-2
J gene: TRBJ1-5
clone size: .
CDR3 protein: CASSFNQVSNQPQHF

V gene: TRBV3-1/TRBV3-2
J gene: TRBJ2-7
clone size: .
CDR3 protein: CASSSGTSGREQYF

V gene: TRBV30
J gene: TRBJ1-1
clone size: .
CDR3 protein: CAWRTGGDTEAFF

V gene: TRBV7-7
J gene: TRBJ1-2
clone size: .
CDR3 protein: CASSLGGTRVYGYTF

V gene: TRBV29-1
J gene: TRBJ1-2
clone size: once
CDR3 protein: CSGKDRGYGYTF

V gene: TRBV5-4
J gene: TRBJ2-5
clone size: .
CDR3 protein: CASSLPGGLETQYF

V gene: TRBV19
J gene: TRBJ2-2
clone size: few
CDR3 protein: CASSTATRQAFANTGELFF

V gene: TRBV2
J gene: TRBJ1-2
clone size: .
CDR3 protein: CARRALEPDYGYTF

V gene: TRBV18
J gene: TRBJ1-1
clone size: .
CDR3 protein: CASSLSTVNTEAFF

V gene: TRBV18
J gene: TRBJ2-7
clone size: many
CDR3 protein: CASSPPSGFDEQYF

V gene: TRBV29-1
J gene: TRBJ2-3
clone size: .
CDR3 protein: CSVEVAGAGTDTQYF

V gene: TRBV5-5
J gene: TRBJ2-3
clone size: .
CDR3 protein: CASSLTADHAETDTQYF

V gene: TRBV3-1/TRBV3-2
J gene: TRBJ1-5
clone size: .
CDR3 protein: CASSQSRQGGQPQHF

V gene: TRBV5-1
J gene: TRBJ1-1
clone size: .
CDR3 protein: CASSLTQGRNTEAFF

V gene: TRBV9
J gene: TRBJ1-2
clone size: .
CDR3 protein: CASSVGGSGLITF

V gene: TRBV30
J gene: TRBJ2-3
clone size: .
CDR3 protein: CAWGSGADTQYF